In its sample, the clone carrying this TCR beta chain is medium-sized. Its antigen is unknown. The germline gives CDR1 DFQATT, CDR2 SNEGSKA (reference sequence). Deletions cut 4 bases from V and 3 bases from J, with 7 bases between. The CDR3 has 11 amino acids. Semi-nested PCR with Nested Universal Primer A followed constant-region reverse priming of full-length variable regions. Using its own MiXCR run on the 5' RACE reads, TCRdb lists one record per CDR3 protein. The sample shows about 64,000 distinct CDR3 sequences, approximately 22% of them seen only once. Study conclusions and caveats: Tumor-infiltrating Treg TCR alpha and beta sequences overlapped most with tumor naive CD4+ T cells, then blood naive. Tumor memory CD4+ T cell TCR gene usage was found to cluster with blood and lymph node memory CD4+ cells and with lymph node naive CD4+ cells. Larger-cohort validation covered only one TCR beta V-J rearrangement.

This clonotype originated in a female donor with breast cancer. The chain has TRBV20-1 and TRBJ2-7; D unclear. The sample taken for sequencing was memory CD4+ T cells sorted from a lymph node. Described subset: memory CD4+ T cells, CD4+CD45RO+CD25-. The CDR3: CSAKFVYEQYF. CDR3 DNA sequence: TGCAGTGCTAAATTTGTCTACGAGCAGTACTTC.